This is a list of T cell receptor beta chains from one sample in a study of beta chain features in type 1 diabetes. The table came from immunoSEQ multiplex PCR; TCRdb's copy has only in-frame clones and leaves some out. The data hold 600,000 to 700,000 clones, with approximately 13% observed a single time. Sample: naive CD4+ T cells from blood. All receptors come from a man aged 30 to 45 with type 1 diabetes. Both conserved end residues are part of each CDR3. The order of the fields is J gene, CDR3 length, clone size, D gene, V gene, CDR3 DNA, CDR3 protein. A D gene is named only where the DNA matches it firmly. Expanded clones get a size class; other rows say once, few or many, or leave the size out.

J: TRBJ2-6; length: 13; size: NA; D: NA; V: TRBV28; DNA: TGTGCCACGCGGACTTCTGGGGCCAACGTCCTGACTTTC; CDR3: CATRTSGANVLTF
J: TRBJ2-6; length: 15; size: few; D: NA; V: TRBV9; DNA: TGTGCCAGCAGCGTTGGGCTCTCTGGGGCCAACGTCCTGACTTTC; CDR3: CASSVGLSGANVLTF
J: TRBJ2-2; length: 16; size: few; D: TRBD1; V: TRBV7-2; DNA: TGTGCCAGCAGCTTAGCCTCAGGGGGTAACACCGGGGAGCTGTTTTTT; CDR3: CASSLASGGNTGELFF
J: TRBJ2-5; length: 14; size: NA; D: NA; V: TRBV2; DNA: TGTGCCAGCAGTGGGGGTATACGGCAAGAGACCCAGTACTTC; CDR3: CASSGGIRQETQYF
J: TRBJ2-2; length: 16; size: NA; D: NA; V: TRBV9; DNA: TGTGCCAGCAGCGTCTCAATGGGACAAAACACCGGGGAGCTGTTTTTT; CDR3: CASSVSMGQNTGELFF
J: TRBJ1-1; length: 14; size: few; D: NA; V: TRBV7-9; DNA: TGTGCCAGCAGCCCCCAGCTCCTGAACACTGAAGCTTTCTTT; CDR3: CASSPQLLNTEAFF
J: TRBJ2-1; length: 13; size: few; D: NA; V: TRBV5-1; DNA: TGCGCCAGCAGACTACTGGGGTACAATGAGCAGTTCTTC; CDR3: CASRLLGYNEQFF
J: TRBJ2-3; length: 15; size: NA; D: TRBD2; V: TRBV7-2; DNA: TGTGCCAGCAGCCGAGCTAGCGGCGGAGCAGATACGCAGTATTTT; CDR3: CASSRASGGADTQYF
J: TRBJ2-5; length: 12; size: NA; D: NA; V: TRBV6-6; DNA: TGTGCCAGCCAGGGGGGCCAAGAGACCCAGTACTTC; CDR3: CASQGGQETQYF
J: TRBJ2-7; length: 14; size: NA; D: NA; V: TRBV2; DNA: TGTGCCAGCAAATTGGACGGATACTCCTACGAGCAGTACTTC; CDR3: CASKLDGYSYEQYF
J: TRBJ1-2; length: 13; size: few; D: NA; V: TRBV4-3; DNA: TGCGCCAGCAGCCACGGGTTCCAGGATGGCTACACCTTC; CDR3: CASSHGFQDGYTF
J: TRBJ2-5; length: 12; size: NA; D: NA; V: TRBV6-5; DNA: TGTGCCAGCAGGGCAGGGGGGGAGACCCAGTACTTC; CDR3: CASRAGGETQYF
J: TRBJ1-1; length: 13; size: NA; D: NA; V: TRBV18; DNA: TGTGCCAGCTCACCAGCGGGGAGGACTGAAGCTTTCTTT; CDR3: CASSPAGRTEAFF
J: TRBJ2-7; length: 13; size: few; D: TRBD1; V: TRBV6-1; DNA: TGTGCCAGCACCCCTGGACAGGTTAACGAGCAGTACTTC; CDR3: CASTPGQVNEQYF
J: TRBJ1-1; length: 15; size: NA; D: TRBD1; V: TRBV14; DNA: TGTGCCAGCAGCCAGGCTTGGACAGGGGGAACTGAAGCTTTCTTT; CDR3: CASSQAWTGGTEAFF
J: TRBJ2-5; length: 14; size: NA; D: TRBD1; V: TRBV2; DNA: TGTGCCAGCAGTGACGGACAGGGCCAAGAGACCCAGTACTTC; CDR3: CASSDGQGQETQYF
J: TRBJ2-3; length: 15; size: NA; D: NA; V: TRBV4-1; DNA: TGCGCCAGCAGCCAAGGAACGTTGTATTTGGATACGCAGTATTTT; CDR3: CASSQGTLYLDTQYF
J: TRBJ2-7; length: 14; size: NA; D: NA; V: TRBV19; DNA: TGTGCCAGTAGTATCCGTGACAGGTCCTACGAGCAGTACTTC; CDR3: CASSIRDRSYEQYF
J: TRBJ2-7; length: 13; size: NA; D: NA; V: TRBV28; DNA: TGTGCCAGCAGCACAGGGAACTACTACGAGCAGTACTTC; CDR3: CASSTGNYYEQYF
J: TRBJ2-3; length: 15; size: few; D: TRBD1; V: TRBV18; DNA: TGTGCCAGCTCACAGCGGGACAGGGCTACAGATACGCAGTATTTT; CDR3: CASSQRDRATDTQYF
J: TRBJ2-3; length: 17; size: NA; D: NA; V: TRBV9; DNA: TGTGCCAGCAGCGTAGCTGCAGGGAATGGTATGGGAGATACGCAGTATTTT; CDR3: CASSVAAGNGMGDTQYF
J: TRBJ1-4; length: 15; size: NA; D: NA; V: TRBV29-1; DNA: TGCAGCGTTGAAGACTCGCGGCGCGGGAATGAAAAACTGTTTTTT; CDR3: CSVEDSRRGNEKLFF
J: TRBJ1-3; length: 15; size: NA; D: NA; V: TRBV30; DNA: TGTGCCTGGAGTACTACAGGCTCTTCGGGAAACACCATATATTTT; CDR3: CAWSTTGSSGNTIYF
J: TRBJ2-1; length: 11; size: NA; D: NA; V: TRBV6-5; DNA: TGTGCCAGCAGTTACTGGAATGAGCAGTTCTTC; CDR3: CASSYWNEQFF
J: TRBJ2-7; length: 13; size: few; D: NA; V: TRBV7-2; DNA: TGTGCCCTGGGGCCGCCCGGATCCTACGAGCAGTACTTC; CDR3: CALGPPGSYEQYF
J: TRBJ2-4; length: 16; size: few; D: TRBD2; V: TRBV6-6; DNA: TGTGCCAGCAGTCACAGCGGGGCCATAGCCAAAAACATTCAGTACTTC; CDR3: CASSHSGAIAKNIQYF
J: TRBJ1-1; length: 13; size: few; D: TRBD1; V: TRBV7-2; DNA: TGTGCCAGCAGCTTAACAGGGGACACTGAAGCTTTCTTT; CDR3: CASSLTGDTEAFF
J: TRBJ2-2; length: 15; size: few; D: NA; V: TRBV4-2; DNA: TGTGCCAGCACGACCGGGACAACGAACACCGGGGAGCTGTTTTTT; CDR3: CASTTGTTNTGELFF
J: TRBJ2-1; length: 13; size: few; D: TRBD1; V: TRBV5-4; DNA: TGTGCCAGCAGCCAGGACAGGGGCGGTGAGCAGTTCTTC; CDR3: CASSQDRGGEQFF
J: TRBJ1-1; length: 14; size: NA; D: NA; V: TRBV16; DNA: TGTGCCAGCAGCCAATCGGGGAGTGAAACTGAAGCTTTCTTT; CDR3: CASSQSGSETEAFF
J: TRBJ1-2; length: 14; size: NA; D: TRBD1; V: TRBV10-3; DNA: TGTGCCATCAGTGGGCAGGGGGCGGAGTATGGCTACACCTTC; CDR3: CAISGQGAEYGYTF
J: TRBJ2-1; length: 13; size: NA; D: TRBD2; V: TRBV6-6; DNA: TGTGCCAGCAGGCTAGCGGGGGACAATGAGCAGTTCTTC; CDR3: CASRLAGDNEQFF
J: TRBJ1-2; length: 13; size: NA; D: NA; V: TRBV19; DNA: TGTGCCAGTAGTATAGACAGGGTTGATGGCTACACCTTC; CDR3: CASSIDRVDGYTF
J: TRBJ2-2; length: 16; size: few; D: NA; V: TRBV11-3; DNA: TGTGCCAGCAGCTTAGGGCGGCCGCCGTACACCGGGGAGCTGTTTTTT; CDR3: CASSLGRPPYTGELFF
J: TRBJ2-1; length: 15; size: few; D: TRBD2; V: TRBV27; DNA: TGTGCCAGCAGCGCTAGCGGGGGGGCACCCCATGAGCAGTTCTTC; CDR3: CASSASGGAPHEQFF
J: TRBJ2-3; length: 13; size: few; D: NA; V: TRBV19; DNA: TGTGCCAGTAGTACCAGGACCTCCGATACGCAGTATTTT; CDR3: CASSTRTSDTQYF
J: TRBJ2-5; length: 14; size: NA; D: TRBD1; V: TRBV5-4; DNA: TGTGCCAGCAGCACAGGGACAGCGCCAGAGACCCAGTACTTC; CDR3: CASSTGTAPETQYF
J: TRBJ2-1; length: 15; size: NA; D: NA; V: TRBV29-1; DNA: TGCAGCGTTGAACCCCGGCCACCACCCGGGAATGAGCAGTTCTTC; CDR3: CSVEPRPPPGNEQFF
J: TRBJ1-2; length: 14; size: NA; D: NA; V: TRBV9; DNA: TGTGCCAGCAGCACCCAGAAGGGGGGTTCTGGCTACACCTTC; CDR3: CASSTQKGGSGYTF
J: TRBJ2-5; length: 16; size: NA; D: TRBD2; V: TRBV7-2; DNA: TGTGCCAGCAGTAGGACTAGCGGGGGGGCCGTGGAGACCCAGTACTTC; CDR3: CASSRTSGGAVETQYF
J: TRBJ1-5; length: 14; size: NA; D: NA; V: TRBV6-1; DNA: TGTGCCAGCAGTGAATTGGGCAGGAATCAGCCCCAGCATTTT; CDR3: CASSELGRNQPQHF
J: TRBJ1-1; length: 16; size: few; D: TRBD1; V: TRBV14; DNA: TGTGCCAGCAGCCACGGGACAGGGAGGATGAACACTGAAGCTTTCTTT; CDR3: CASSHGTGRMNTEAFF
J: TRBJ1-3; length: 13; size: NA; D: NA; V: TRBV7-2; DNA: TGTGCCAGCAGCTTACTTCCTGGAAACACCATATATTTT; CDR3: CASSLLPGNTIYF
J: TRBJ2-7; length: 14; size: few; D: NA; V: TRBV27; DNA: TGTGCCAGCAGTCGGGACATCACGTCCTACGAGCAGTACTTC; CDR3: CASSRDITSYEQYF
J: TRBJ2-7; length: 14; size: NA; D: NA; V: TRBV4-2; DNA: TGTGCCAGCAGCCAGGGCAGGGAAGCCTACGAGCAGTACTTC; CDR3: CASSQGREAYEQYF
J: TRBJ1-4; length: 14; size: few; D: NA; V: TRBV30; DNA: TGTGCCTGGAGTGATTTCCCAACTAATGAAAAACTGTTTTTT; CDR3: CAWSDFPTNEKLFF
J: TRBJ2-7; length: 12; size: NA; D: NA; V: TRBV6-6; DNA: TGTGCCAGCAGGAACGGGGCCTACGAGCAGTACTTC; CDR3: CASRNGAYEQYF
J: TRBJ1-4; length: 14; size: few; D: NA; V: TRBV14; DNA: TGTGCCAGCAGCCAAGAAGGGTCAGCCGAAAAACTGTTTTTT; CDR3: CASSQEGSAEKLFF
J: TRBJ2-3; length: 15; size: NA; D: TRBD2; V: TRBV19; DNA: TGTGCCAGTAGTATGGGCCTAGCGGGGTCAGATACGCAGTATTTT; CDR3: CASSMGLAGSDTQYF
J: TRBJ1-2; length: 16; size: few; D: TRBD1; V: TRBV18; DNA: TGTGCCAGCTCTGGGGGAACCGGGACAGCTAACTATGGCTACACCTTC; CDR3: CASSGGTGTANYGYTF
J: TRBJ2-1; length: 14; size: NA; D: NA; V: TRBV5-1; DNA: TGCGCCAGCAGCTTCAGACAGGGAGGGAATGAGCAGTTCTTC; CDR3: CASSFRQGGNEQFF
J: TRBJ2-7; length: 13; size: few; D: NA; V: TRBV2; DNA: TGTGCCAGCAGGGATGGACTGACCTACGAGCAGTACTTC; CDR3: CASRDGLTYEQYF
J: TRBJ2-1; length: 15; size: NA; D: NA; V: TRBV11-3; DNA: TGTGCCAGCAGCTTGGGGGGCCTAACCTACAATGAGCAGTTCTTC; CDR3: CASSLGGLTYNEQFF
J: TRBJ2-2; length: 17; size: NA; D: NA; V: TRBV10-3; DNA: TGTGCCATCAGTGTCTCCAACGGGACGGCGGGTACCGGGGAGCTGTTTTTT; CDR3: CAISVSNGTAGTGELFF
J: TRBJ2-1; length: 15; size: NA; D: TRBD2; V: TRBV29-1; DNA: TGCAGCGTTGAATGGGGACTAGCGGGGTACAATGAGCAGTTCTTC; CDR3: CSVEWGLAGYNEQFF
J: TRBJ2-5; length: 15; size: NA; D: NA; V: TRBV7-9; DNA: TGTGCCAGCAGCCCCCTGCGGGGTGTTCAAGAGACCCAGTACTTC; CDR3: CASSPLRGVQETQYF
J: TRBJ1-1; length: 14; size: few; D: NA; V: TRBV6-5; DNA: TGTGCCAGCAGTTATAGGGCGGTGAACACTGAAGCTTTCTTT; CDR3: CASSYRAVNTEAFF